What follows are 10 T cell receptor beta chains derived from one specimen sequenced in a study of cytomegalovirus exposure and HLA in healthy donors. Assay used: immunoSEQ multiplex PCR; TCRdb lists only in-frame clones, some missing. There are 150,000 or so clones in the sample; around nine tenths occur only once, and about 3.5% lies in the top ten. Sequenced material: PBMCs. The receptor source for this set is a woman aged 18-30 years in good health and CMV-seropositive.

The chain is built from TRBV5-1 and TRBJ1-1, with a weak D call TRBD1 (5 bases). Trimming removed 0 bases at V and 4 bases at J, with 10 bases between. Germline CDR1 and CDR2: SGHRS and YFSETQ. The CDR3 runs 14 residues. Written as DNA, the CDR3 is TGCGCCAGCAGCTTGGTTCAGGGTACCACTGAAGCTTTCTTT. Translation gives CASSLVQGTTEAFF.

The chain has TRBV27 and TRBJ2-5; D perhaps matches TRBD1 (5 bases). Germline assignment: CDR1 MNHEY and CDR2 SMNVEV (reference sequence). The CDR3 has 16 amino acids. With 6 bases removed from V and 1 base from J, the gap between germline ends came to 18 bases. Here the CDR3 DNA reads TGTGCCAGCAGCCTGGGGCAGTGGGGCCTCCAAGAGACCCAGTACTTC. It yields the protein CASSLGQWGLQETQYF.

CDR3 sequence reads: CAWSGWRTGELFF. The CDR3 region has the DNA TGTGCCTGGAGCGGGTGGCGGACCGGGGAGCTGTTTTTT. The chain carries TRBV30 and TRBJ2-2; D is unresolved. The CDR3 consists of 13 residues. Deletions cut 3 bases from V and 5 bases from J, with 10 bases between. CDR1 and CDR2 (germline): GTSNPN, SVGIG (reference sequence).

The chain has TRBV14 and TRBJ2-3, with TRBD1 matching over 8 bases. There are 17 residues in the CDR3. Per germline, CDR1 SGHDN and CDR2 FVKESK. Losses at the gene ends were 2 bases for V and 1 base for J; bases not matched to a gene: 8. CDR3 region: CASSQRPGGAGTDTQYF. CDR3 sequence (DNA): TGTGCCAGCAGCCAACGCCCAGGGGGCGCGGGCACAGATACGCAGTATTTT.

The CDR3 DNA reads TGTGCCAGTAGTATTGGGGGGACTAACACCGGGGAGCTGTTTTTT. Amino acids: CASSIGGTNTGELFF. This chain connects TRBV19 to TRBJ2-2, with D possibly being TRBD2 (6 bases). V lost 3 bases and J 2 bases, leaving 10 bases between the germline ends. Per germline, CDR1 LNHDA and CDR2 SQIVND (reference sequence). The CDR3 length is 15 residues.

V gene TRBV11-3 combines with J gene TRBJ1-2; D ambiguous. The CDR3 covers 14 residues. Germline assignment: CDR1 SGHNT and CDR2 YENEEA. V shed 1 base and J shed 4 bases, with 10 bases lying between them. The CDR3 loop reads CASSLAGQPYGYTF. The CDR3 DNA is TGTGCCAGCAGCTTAGCAGGTCAGCCCTATGGCTACACCTTC.

The chain combines TRBV18 with TRBJ2-1; D is uncertain. This CDR3 is built from 14 residues. CDR1 KGHSH and CDR2 LQKENI come from the germline V gene. Trimming shortened V by 2 bases and J by 8 bases, and 13 bases separated the two germline ends. DNA of the CDR3: TGTGCCAGCTCACCAGCTATCGGTTTGGATGAGCAGTTCTTC. Amino acids: CASSPAIGLDEQFF.

This chain links TRBV6-5 with TRBJ2-3; possibly TRBD2 for D (6 bases). V was clipped by 5 bases and J by 6 bases, with 12 bases between them. Germline CDR1 MNHEY, CDR2 SVGAGI. CDR3 length equals 13 residues. CDR3 in DNA: TGTGCCAGCAGTGCCCCGGCGGGGGATACGCAGTATTTT. It is translated as CASSAPAGDTQYF.

The chain combines TRBV4-2 with TRBJ2-7; 12 nucleotides line up with TRBD2. Per germline, CDR1 LGHNA and CDR2 YNFKEQ. The CDR3 sequence is 15 residues long. J was trimmed by 7 bases and V by 2 bases; bases with no gene match: 6. The CDR3 sequence is CASSQTTSGSWEQYF. For the CDR3, the DNA is TGTGCCAGCAGCCAAACGACTAGCGGGAGTTGGGAGCAGTACTTC.

The V call is TRBV12-5, the J call TRBJ2-5; TRBD2 matches 10 bases. The CDR3 covers 16 residues. V lost 2 bases to trimming and J lost 5 bases; unmatched junction nucleotides: 8. Looked up from germline, CDR1 is LGHNT and CDR2 is FRNRAP. The CDR3 protein is CASGLPGAGGPETQYF. CDR3 nucleotide sequence: TGTGCTAGTGGTTTGCCCGGAGCGGGAGGGCCGGAGACCCAGTACTTC.